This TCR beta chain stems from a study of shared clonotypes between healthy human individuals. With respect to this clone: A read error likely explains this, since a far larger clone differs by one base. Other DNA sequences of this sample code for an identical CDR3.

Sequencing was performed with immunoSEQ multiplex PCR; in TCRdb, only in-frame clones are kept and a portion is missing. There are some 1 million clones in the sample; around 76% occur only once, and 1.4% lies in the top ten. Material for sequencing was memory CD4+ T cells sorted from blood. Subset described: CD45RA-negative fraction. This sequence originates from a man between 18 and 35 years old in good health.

CDR3 coding DNA: TGTGCCATCACAGGGAACACCGGGGAGCTGTTTTTT. Translating gives CAITGNTGELFF. The chain is built from TRBV10-3 and TRBJ2-2, with D uncertain. This CDR3 contains 12 residues. CDR1 is ENHRY and CDR2 is SYGVKD in the germline V gene. Deletions cut 7 bases from V and 1 base from J, with 4 bases between.